The 21 T cell receptor beta chains in this list originate from one sample, sequenced in a study of shared clonotypes between healthy human individuals. The protocol was immunoSEQ multiplex PCR, while the TCRdb copy is restricted to in-frame clones and leaves out a portion. This table has approximately 320,000 clones, around two thirds appearing once. Sequencing was done on a sample of memory CD4+ T cells sorted from blood. The sample's subset: CD45RA-negative fraction. All receptors derive from a man in his thirties or forties in good health.

The chain links TRBV27 to TRBJ2-3; 8 bases align to TRBD1. The CDR3 runs to 16 residues. CDR1 is MNHEY and CDR2 is SMNVEV in the germline V gene (reference sequence). Unmatched junction bases numbered 10, after V lost 2 bases and J lost 6 bases. The CDR3 loop reads CASSLLGQGRRDTQYF. For the CDR3, the DNA is TGTGCCAGCAGTTTACTAGGACAGGGAAGGAGGGATACGCAGTATTTT.

Of note for this clone: The same CDR3 can be traced to other DNA sequences in this sample. The V gene is TRBV5-6, the J gene TRBJ2-7; D gene unclear. The CDR3 totals 12 residues. V lost 2 bases and J lost 2, with 5 bases in between. Germline CDR1 SGHDT, CDR2 YYEEEE. This CDR3 is CASSFQTYEQYF. The CDR3 DNA follows: TGTGCCAGCAGCTTTCAGACCTACGAGCAGTACTTC.

This sequence joins TRBV11-2 and TRBJ2-5, with a tentative D call TRBD1 (9 bases). With 4 bases removed from V and 5 bases from J, the gap between germline ends came to 23 bases. Germline V CDR1 and CDR2: SGHAT, FQNNGV. This CDR3 contains 17 residues. The chain's CDR3 is CASSSVAGGQGMETQYF. CDR3 sequence (DNA): TGTGCCAGCAGCTCCGTGGCGGGGGGACAGGGCATGGAGACCCAGTACTTC.

The chain employs TRBV5-4 and TRBJ2-5, with 9 bases fitting TRBD1. V lost 5 bases to trimming and J lost 5 bases; unmatched junction nucleotides: 7. CDR3 length equals 14 residues. Germline CDR1 is SGHNT and CDR2 is YYREEE (reference sequence). For the CDR3, the DNA is TGTGCCAGCAGACGAACAGGGGGCGACGAGACCCAGTACTTC. Protein product: CASRRTGGDETQYF.

This sequence joins TRBV11-2 and TRBJ1-4; D ambiguous. CDR1 and CDR2 (germline): SGHAT, FQNNGV. The CDR3 is made up of 14 amino acids. Between the trimmed V and J ends, which lost 1 base and 8 bases, there was a span of 11 bases. The CDR3 spells CASSLVGNEEKLFF. CDR3 nucleotide sequence: TGTGCCAGCAGCTTAGTAGGGAATGAAGAAAAACTGTTTTTT.

This clone was recorded a few times. The chain recombines TRBV6-4 with TRBJ2-1, with TRBD1 identical over 7 bases. Germline V lookup: CDR1 MRHNA, CDR2 SNTAGT. This CDR3 has 13 residues. Trimming removed 5 bases from V and 7 bases from J; junction bases left unmatched: 5. In nucleotides, the CDR3 is TGTGCCAGCAGTCTATCACAGGGGAATGAGCAGTTCTTC. Protein product: CASSLSQGNEQFF.

This sequence joins TRBV6-1 and TRBJ1-1; the D gene is possibly TRBD1 (6 bases). Germline CDR1 is MNHNS and CDR2 is SASEGT. Trimming left V 7 bases short and J 1 base short, with 10 bases between. The CDR3 is 13 residues long. The CDR3 DNA reads TGTGCCAGCATATGGGGGCCGAACACTGAAGCTTTCTTT. Encoded protein: CASIWGPNTEAFF.

The rearrangement joins TRBV30 to TRBJ1-5; no clear D. Germline V gene sequence: CDR1 GTSNPN, CDR2 SVGIG (reference sequence). CDR3 size: 12 residues. Trimming removed 3 bases from V and 6 bases from J, with 9 bases in between. The CDR3 bases are TGTGCCTGGAGCCCGCCGGGTCAGCCCCAGCATTTT. It specifies CAWSPPGQPQHF. Combining the CDR3 with reference TRBV30 and TRBJ1-5 gives the whole variable domain SQTIHQWPATLVQPVGSPLSLECTVEGTSNPNLYWYRQAAGRGLQLLFYSVGIGQISSEVPQNLSASRPQDRQFILSSKKLLLSDSGFYLCAWSPPGQPQHFGDGTRLSIL.

This rearrangement joins TRBV6-1 to TRBJ2-2; 7 nucleotides match TRBD2. The CDR3 runs 15 residues. Germline V lookup: CDR1 MNHNS, CDR2 SASEGT. The V gene end was trimmed by 5 bases and the J gene end by 3 bases; junction bases not matched to a gene: 6. The CDR3 protein is CASSTPGLYTGELFF. The CDR3 nucleotides read TGTGCCAGCAGTACGCCGGGACTATACACCGGGGAGCTGTTTTTT.

The chain carries TRBV7-7 and TRBJ2-5; D possibly matches TRBD1 or TRBD2 (5 bases each). Germline CDR1 and CDR2: SSHAT and FNYEAQ (reference sequence). Trimming cost V 5 bases and J 5 bases, with 12 bases left between them. The CDR3 has 13 residues. The CDR3 DNA reads as TGTGCCAGCAGCAGGGACCTTGGGGAGACCCAGTACTTC. Its translation: CASSRDLGETQYF.

Notes on this clone: Other DNA sequences in the same sample also yield this CDR3. The rearrangement uses TRBV6-5 and TRBJ2-3; D remains unclear. CDR3 length: 14 amino acids. Germline V CDR1 and CDR2: MNHEY, SVGAGI. V was trimmed by 3 bases and J by 0 bases, leaving 7 bases between them. This chain's CDR3 is CASSYRLSTDTQYF. The CDR3 region has the DNA TGTGCCAGCAGTTATCGGCTCAGCACAGATACGCAGTATTTT.

The rearrangement uses TRBV5-1 and TRBJ2-2; unclear D gene. The CDR3 has 11 residues. The germline gives CDR1 SGHRS, CDR2 YFSETQ. Trimming left V 5 bases short and J 5 bases short, with 4 bases between. The CDR3 region is CASRGTGELFF. Written as DNA, the CDR3 is TGCGCCAGCAGGGGGACCGGGGAGCTGTTTTTT.

The chain carries TRBV5-8 and TRBJ2-6; D is undetermined. The germline V gene encodes CDR1 SGHTS and CDR2 YDEGEE. This CDR3 has 15 residues. V was cut by 3 bases and J by 3 bases, with 10 bases left in between. Here the CDR3 DNA reads TGTGCCAGCAGCTACGACGATTATGGGGCCAACGTCCTGACTTTC. It yields the protein CASSYDDYGANVLTF.

Note on this clone: The sample contains more than one DNA sequence encoding this CDR3. This chain joins TRBV18 and TRBJ2-5, with D unresolved. V was clipped by 1 base and J by 5 bases, with 2 bases between them. In germline, CDR1 is KGHSH, CDR2 LQKENI. CDR3 length: 11 residues. The CDR3, as DNA: TGTGCCAGCTCACCACGGGAGACCCAGTACTTC. It yields the protein CASSPRETQYF.

V and J are TRBV11-2 and TRBJ2-7; possible D gene TRBD1, 6 bases. From germline, CDR1 is SGHAT and CDR2 FQNNGV. The V gene lost 4 bases and the J gene lost 9 bases, with 10 bases spanning the gap. This CDR3 spans 11 amino acids. CDR3 in DNA: TGTGCCAGCAGCTCAGGGGTTGGGCAGTACTTC. It specifies CASSSGVGQYF.

The chain links TRBV4-1 to TRBJ2-2, with D perhaps matching TRBD2 (5 bases). The CDR3 contains 16 residues. V was clipped by 2 bases and J by 1 base, with 11 bases between them. Germline-derived CDR1 and CDR2 are MGHRA and YSYEKL. The CDR3 DNA is TGCGCCAGCAGCCAACTAGCCCTCCAGAACACCGGGGAGCTGTTTTTT. Its protein is CASSQLALQNTGELFF.

In regard to this clone: The junction and the germline gene differ at one end; a read error may be behind it. The chain combines TRBV28 with TRBJ2-2; D call uncertain. Looked up from germline, CDR1 is MDHEN and CDR2 is SYDVKM. This CDR3 comprises 14 residues. The CDR3, as DNA: TGTGCCAGCGGTTTTGGGCCGAACACCGGGGAGCTGTTTTTT. This gives the protein CASGFGPNTGELFF.

In DNA form, the CDR3 reads TGTGCCAGCAGGTTGGGACTTAACTATGGCTACACCTTC. Its protein is CASRLGLNYGYTF. This chain links TRBV27 with TRBJ1-2; D is perhaps TRBD1 (5 bases). Germline CDR1 reads MNHEY; CDR2 reads SMNVEV (reference sequence). Trimming left V 6 bases short and J 1 base short, with 9 bases between. The CDR3 extends over 13 amino acids.

The chain employs TRBV7-6 and TRBJ2-5; D is perhaps TRBD2 (5 bases). The V end was cut by 2 bases, the J end by 5 bases, with 15 bases between. This CDR3 has 15 residues. Germline V gene data show CDR1 as SGHVS and CDR2 as FNYEAQ. CDR3 coding DNA: TGTGCCAGCAGCTTAACAACTCCTAGCTTCGAGACCCAGTACTTC. Amino acids: CASSLTTPSFETQYF.

The V and J genes are TRBV5-1 and TRBJ2-7; 9 bases match TRBD1. This CDR3 has 16 residues. Unmatched junction bases numbered 4, after V lost 0 bases and J lost 0 bases. CDR1 is SGHRS and CDR2 is YFSETQ in the germline V gene. The CDR3 coding sequence is TGCGCCAGCAGCTTGGGGACAGGGGTAAGCTCCTACGAGCAGTACTTC. Protein sequence: CASSLGTGVSSYEQYF.

The V call is TRBV11-2, the J call TRBJ2-2; weak D call: TRBD1 (6 bases). Per the germline V gene, CDR1 is SGHAT and CDR2 is FQNNGV. The CDR3 spans 14 residues. V was shortened by 4 bases and J by 5 bases, with 11 bases between the two germline ends. CDR3 DNA: TGTGCCAGCAGCTGGGGGCCGACTACCGGGGAGCTGTTTTTT. Its translation: CASSWGPTTGELFF.